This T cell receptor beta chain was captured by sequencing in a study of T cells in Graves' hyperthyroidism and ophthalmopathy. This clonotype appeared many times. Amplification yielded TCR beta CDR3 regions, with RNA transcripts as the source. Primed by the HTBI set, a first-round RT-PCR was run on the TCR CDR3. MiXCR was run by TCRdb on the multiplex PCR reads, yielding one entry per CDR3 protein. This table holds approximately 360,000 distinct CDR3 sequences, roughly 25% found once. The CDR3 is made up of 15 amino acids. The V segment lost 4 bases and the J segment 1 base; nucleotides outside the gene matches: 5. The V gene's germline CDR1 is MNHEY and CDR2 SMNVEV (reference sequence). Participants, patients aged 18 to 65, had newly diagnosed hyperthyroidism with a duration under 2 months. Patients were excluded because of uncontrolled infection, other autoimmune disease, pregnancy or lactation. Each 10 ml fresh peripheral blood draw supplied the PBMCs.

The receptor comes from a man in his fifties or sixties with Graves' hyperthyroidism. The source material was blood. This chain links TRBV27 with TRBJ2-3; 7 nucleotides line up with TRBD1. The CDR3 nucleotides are TGTGCCAGCAGTTCTTCTGACAGGGGCACAGATACGCAGTATTTT. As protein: CASSSSDRGTDTQYF.